Each of the 20 T cell receptor beta chains below was sequenced from the same sample in a study of shared clonotypes between healthy human individuals (dated by TCRdb to the early 2020s). CD8 naive samples consisted of CD45RO-negative cells that were positively selected for CCR7, yielding a CD45RA+CCR7+ population without TemRA cells. Library preparation used the immunoSEQ multiplex PCR assay. TCRdb retrieved this table from immuneACCESS and kept in-frame rearrangements only. Not all clones are present; in checked studies, unresolved V genes account for under half, and no reason is known for the remainder. The sample contains 1.5 million to 2.5 million clones, 85% to 95% of them found a single time. The leading ten clones occupy 0.95% to 1.5% of the sample. The sample consisted of naive CD8+ T cells sorted from blood. The cell subset or site label of this sample denotes: CD45RA+CCR7+. All receptors come from a man younger than 35 in good health.

The chain has TRBV2 and TRBJ2-1; 7 positions agree with TRBD1. CDR3 length: 17 amino acids. Germline CDR1 SNHLY, CDR2 FYNNEI. The ends lost 3 bases at V and 6 bases at J; junction bases unmatched: 14. This CDR3 is CASSDTHGQVKFNEQFF. The DNA of the CDR3 is TGTGCCAGCAGTGATACCCACGGACAGGTAAAGTTCAATGAGCAGTTCTTC.

The genes are TRBV11-2 and TRBJ2-7; TRBD1 agrees at 7 bases. V shed 3 bases, J shed 4 bases, and the junction held 9 bases outside the gene matches. Germline loops: CDR1 SGHAT, CDR2 FQNNGV. This CDR3 spans 15 amino acids. This CDR3 is CASSFAPGQLYEQYF. The CDR3, as DNA: TGTGCCAGCAGCTTTGCCCCGGGACAGCTTTACGAGCAGTACTTC.

The chain couples TRBV5-6 to TRBJ2-1; D may correspond to TRBD1 or TRBD2 (6 bases each). The CDR3 is 15 residues long. CDR1 SGHDT and CDR2 YYEEEE come from the germline V gene. V was cut by 4 bases and J by 2 bases, with 13 bases left in between. In DNA, the CDR3 is TGTGCCAGCAGCCATTCGGGGGCCCCCTACAATGAGCAGTTCTTC. The encoded protein is CASSHSGAPYNEQFF. The variable domain in full, with the rest retrieved from reference TRBV5-6 and TRBJ2-1, is DAGVTQSPTHLIKTRGQQVTLRCSPKSGHDTVSWYQQALGQGPQFIFQYYEEEERQRGNFPDRFSGHQFPNYSSELNVNALLLGDSALYLCASSHSGAPYNEQFFGPGTRLTVL.

Only one count was recorded for this clone. This CDR3 is also generated by other DNA sequences in the sample. The V and J genes are TRBV2 and TRBJ2-7; TRBD1 is a possible D gene (5 bases). Germline CDR1 and CDR2: SNHLY and FYNNEI. This CDR3 has 14 amino acids. Trimming pared 0 bases from V and 3 bases from J, leaving 9 bases between. CDR3 bases: TGTGCCAGCAGTGAAGCTGCAGGGTTCTACGAGCAGTACTTC. Protein: CASSEAAGFYEQYF.

The chain employs TRBV27 and TRBJ2-7; 8 bases fit TRBD1. This CDR3 has 14 residues. Unmatched junction bases numbered 4, after V lost 4 bases and J lost 2 bases. CDR1 is MNHEY, CDR2 SMNVEV, per germline (reference sequence). The CDR3 sequence is CASSSDRDPYEQYF. The CDR3 DNA follows: TGTGCCAGCAGTTCGGACAGGGATCCCTACGAGCAGTACTTC.

The rearrangement joins TRBV21-1 to TRBJ2-4; the D call of TRBD2 is as the table states it, not checked on the DNA. TRBV21-1 is tagged as a pseudogene. This CDR3 has 15 amino acids. The CDR3 coding sequence is TGTGCCAGCAGCAAAGTCCCCCTAGCCAAAAACATTCAGTACTTC. Protein sequence: CASSKVPLAKNIQYF.

This rearrangement joins TRBV9 to TRBJ2-5, with 11 bases fitting TRBD2. The germline V gene has CDR1 SGDLS and CDR2 YYNGEE. The V segment lost 4 bases and the J segment 5 bases; nucleotides outside the gene matches: 13. This CDR3 region has 17 residues. This chain's CDR3 is CASSHPSGSGGAETQYF. CDR3 nucleotide sequence: TGTGCCAGCAGCCACCCTTCGGGTAGCGGGGGGGCGGAGACCCAGTACTTC.

V usage is TRBV14 and J usage is TRBJ1-1; D is unresolved. The CDR3 runs 14 residues. Per germline, CDR1 SGHDN and CDR2 FVKESK. Between the trimmed V and J ends, which lost 0 bases and 6 bases, there was a span of 11 bases. For the CDR3, the DNA is TGTGCCAGCAGCCAAGATCTCACCGTCGCTGAAGCTTTCTTT. Translated, it gives CASSQDLTVAEAFF.

The chain is built from TRBV2 and TRBJ1-4; 9 positions agree with TRBD1. CDR1 is SNHLY and CDR2 is FYNNEI in the germline V gene. CDR3 length: 18 residues. The trim removed 6 bases at V and 2 bases at J, leaving 13 bases unmatched. The DNA of the CDR3 is TGTGCCAGCAGACAACGACAGGGGGAGGATAGGACTAATGAAAAACTGTTTTTT. Its protein product is CASRQRQGEDRTNEKLFF.

The rearrangement joins TRBV18 to TRBJ1-1, with TRBD1 as a possible D gene (6 bases). The CDR3 loop spans 11 amino acids. Trimming took off 5 bases at V and 8 bases at J, with 9 bases between the two ends. Germline CDR1 is KGHSH and CDR2 is LQKENI. The CDR3 reads CASSTQGEAFF. Here the CDR3 DNA reads TGTGCCAGCTCAACACAGGGAGAAGCTTTCTTT.

A remark on this clone: The sample holds other DNA sequences that translate to the same CDR3. The chain combines TRBV9 with TRBJ2-7; tentative D call: TRBD2 (5 bases). The ends were cut back, 0 bases at V and 3 bases at J, with 10 bases in the middle. The CDR3 covers 14 residues. The germline V gene has CDR1 SGDLS and CDR2 YYNGEE. The CDR3, as DNA: TGTGCCAGCAGCGTAGATGGAGGTCTCTACGAGCAGTACTTC. It translates to CASSVDGGLYEQYF.

The gene calls are TRBV5-4 and TRBJ2-3; D possibly matches TRBD1 or TRBD2 (6 bases each). The germline gives CDR1 SGHNT, CDR2 YYREEE (reference sequence). Trimming removed 2 bases from V and 6 bases from J, with 13 bases in between. The CDR3 contains 14 residues. The DNA of the CDR3 is TGTGCCAGCAGCTTTTTAGGGGGGCTGGATACGCAGTATTTT. Encoded protein: CASSFLGGLDTQYF.

This chain links TRBV19 with TRBJ1-2; 7 bases match TRBD1. V trimming: 6 bases; J trimming: 2 bases; junction bases outside the gene matches: 6. The CDR3 has 14 amino acids. CDR1 and CDR2 (germline): LNHDA, SQIVND (reference sequence). CDR3 DNA: TGTGCCAGTAGCGCCGGGACAGCCAACTATGGCTACACCTTC. This encodes CASSAGTANYGYTF.

The chain recombines TRBV27 with TRBJ2-1; the D gene could be TRBD1 or TRBD2 (5 bases each). The CDR3 has 13 residues. Per germline, CDR1 MNHEY and CDR2 SMNVEV (reference sequence). V lost 4 bases and J 9 bases, leaving 13 bases between the germline ends. CDR3 DNA: TGTGCCAGCAGTTCTGGGGCTGGGGGTGAGCAGTTCTTC. Translating gives CASSSGAGGEQFF.

The chain employs TRBV12-2 and TRBJ1-1. TRBV12-2 has pseudogene status. The CDR3 is made up of 16 amino acids. CDR3 amino acids: CASRLAYHAGGTEAFF. The CDR3 DNA is TGTGCAAGTCGCTTAGCGTATCATGCAGGAGGAACTGAAGCTTTCTTT.

This clone appeared a single time. The chain carries TRBV10-1 and TRBJ2-7, with D possibly TRBD2 on 6 matching bases. The CDR3 covers 14 residues. V dropped 3 bases and J dropped 5 bases, with 14 bases sitting between them. The germline gives CDR1 WNHNN, CDR2 SYGVQD (reference sequence). CDR3 nucleotide sequence: TGCGCCAGCAGTGATTCCCGGGGGTTCAACGAGCAGTACTTC. Residues: CASSDSRGFNEQYF.

This clone was seen a handful of times. This rearrangement joins TRBV13 to TRBJ2-7; maybe TRBD1 (6 bases). Germline V CDR1 and CDR2: PRHDT, FYEKMQ (reference sequence). The CDR3 has 12 residues. Trimming stripped 5 bases from V and 6 bases from J, with 11 bases between. The CDR3 DNA reads as TGTGCCAGCAGCCCGGACAGAGGCGAGCAGTACTTC. Its translation is CASSPDRGEQYF.

This clone was recorded once. The V gene is TRBV19, the J gene TRBJ2-7; D is possibly TRBD2 (5 bases). The V gene's germline CDR1 is LNHDA and CDR2 SQIVND (reference sequence). Trimming took off 8 bases at V and 4 bases at J, with 6 bases between the two ends. This CDR3 region has 10 residues. The CDR3 nucleotides are TGTGCCAGTCGGGGATACGAGCAGTACTTC. It codes for CASRGYEQYF.

The chain uses TRBV28 and TRBJ1-3; tentative D call: TRBD1 (5 bases). This CDR3 is 14 amino acids long. The V gene's germline CDR1 is MDHEN and CDR2 SYDVKM. V gave up 7 bases and J gave up 7 bases, with 17 bases separating them. In DNA, the CDR3 is TGTGCCAGCACCTTGGACCAGGGAACGAACACCATATATTTT. Translation gives CASTLDQGTNTIYF.

The V call is TRBV6-6, the J call TRBJ2-7; D possibly corresponds to TRBD2 (5 bases). Germline V gene sequence: CDR1 MNHNY, CDR2 SVGAGI (reference sequence). This CDR3 is built from 16 residues. V lost 8 bases, J lost 5 bases, and 25 bases lay in between. CDR3 DNA sequence: TGTGCCAGCGACCTCACCGGCTGGACGCCGAGGGACGAGCAGTACTTC. Its translation: CASDLTGWTPRDEQYF.